This T cell receptor (beta chain) was sequenced during a study of a mutant IDH1 vaccine in newly diagnosed glioma. Study context: A roughly 62% male, approximately 38% female split and a mean age of about 40 years characterized treated patients. The V12 visit happened in week 35, and the V13 visit happened in week 47.

Time point defined: week 47, end of study. Vaccinated patients received 300 ug of mutant IDH1 20-mer peptide per dose, with topical imiquimod. Assay used: immunoSEQ multiplex PCR; TCRdb lists only in-frame clones, some missing. This table holds 77,000 or so clones, more than 80% found once. Germline CDR1 and CDR2: MNHNS and SASEGT. Between the trimmed V and J ends, which lost 2 bases and 1 base, there was a span of 12 bases. The CDR3 has 16 residues. With respect to this clone: The antigen is unknown.

The sequence was obtained from a man aged 35 to 55 with glioma. The V gene is TRBV6-1, the J gene TRBJ2-1; either TRBD1 or TRBD2 may supply D (6 bases each). The sample here was PBMCs, taken from a glioma patient whose treatment included an IDH1 peptide vaccine. CDR3 nucleotide sequence: TGTGCCAGCAGTGAAACGGGGGCCCCTTCCTACAATGAGCAGTTCTTC. This encodes CASSETGAPSYNEQFF.